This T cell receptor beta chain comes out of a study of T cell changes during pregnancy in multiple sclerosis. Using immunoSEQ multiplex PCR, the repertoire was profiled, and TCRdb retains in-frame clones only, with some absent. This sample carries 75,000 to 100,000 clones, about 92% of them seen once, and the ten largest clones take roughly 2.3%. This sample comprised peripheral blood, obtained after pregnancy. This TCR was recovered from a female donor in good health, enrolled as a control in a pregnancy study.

The CDR3 sequence is CASSATVGGSNYGYTF. CDR3 nucleotides: TGTGCCAGCAGCGCGACGGTGGGGGGTAGTAACTATGGCTACACCTTC. The chain employs TRBV9 and TRBJ1-2; weak D call: TRBD1 (5 bases). Between the trimmed V and J ends, which lost 3 bases and 1 base, there was a span of 16 bases. Per the germline V gene, CDR1 is SGDLS and CDR2 is YYNGEE. The CDR3 consists of 16 residues.